This TCR beta chain came from a study of cytomegalovirus exposure and HLA in healthy donors. Study-wide findings and caveats: There were some public TCRs occurring in many donors, but most TCR sequences were rare. The study put some 150 TCR beta chains on its list as cytomegalovirus-associated. Later, TCR association rates were found to vary by HLA locus, highest for DRB1 and lowest for HLA-C.

This clone was picked up a small number of times. Its antigen is unidentified. Donors sampled were nominally healthy, though unrecorded immune exposures were likely. With 60 Vbeta and 13 Jbeta primers, the PCR was carried out. Assay used: immunoSEQ multiplex PCR; TCRdb lists only in-frame clones, some missing. The sample records some 150,000 clones, approximately 90% being singletons. CDR1 and CDR2 (germline): SGHTA, FQGTGA. The CDR3 spans 17 residues. The V end was cut by 2 bases, the J end by 0 bases, with 11 bases between. Sequenced material: PBMCs. The origin of this receptor is a woman in her twenties or thirties in good health and CMV-seronegative. This chain uses TRBV7-3 with TRBJ2-6, with D possibly being TRBD2 (6 bases). The CDR3 sequence is CASSLSGTPSGANVLTF. CDR3 coding DNA: TGTGCCAGCAGCTTATCCGGGACTCCCTCTGGGGCCAACGTCCTGACTTTC.